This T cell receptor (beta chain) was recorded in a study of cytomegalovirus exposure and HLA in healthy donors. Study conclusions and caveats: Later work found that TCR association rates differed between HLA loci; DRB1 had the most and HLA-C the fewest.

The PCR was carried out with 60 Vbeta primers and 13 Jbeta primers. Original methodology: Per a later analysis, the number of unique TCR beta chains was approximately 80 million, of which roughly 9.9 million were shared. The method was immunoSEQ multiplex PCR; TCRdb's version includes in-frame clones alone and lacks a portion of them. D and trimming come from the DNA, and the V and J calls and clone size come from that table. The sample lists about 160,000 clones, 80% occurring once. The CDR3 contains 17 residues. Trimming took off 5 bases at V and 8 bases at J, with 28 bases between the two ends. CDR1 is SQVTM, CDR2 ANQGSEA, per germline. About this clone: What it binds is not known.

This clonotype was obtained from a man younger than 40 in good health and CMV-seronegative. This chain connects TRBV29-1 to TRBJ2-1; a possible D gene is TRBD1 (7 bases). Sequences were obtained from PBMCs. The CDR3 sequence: CSVFGAADRRGGDEQFF. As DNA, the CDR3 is TGCAGCGTTTTCGGGGCTGCGGACAGGCGGGGTGGGGATGAGCAGTTCTTC.